This T cell receptor beta chain derives from a study of metastatic and nonmetastatic thyroid tumors. Study-wide context: Peripheral blood and tumor or nodule samples from malignant and benign thyroid patients were compared.

There were no patients who had received any treatment before thyroid surgery. Per the study methods: A distant-metastasis classifier for papillary thyroid cancer was built using CDR3 differences across clinicopathological groups. TCRdb re-called the PCR reads with MiXCR. V and J calls and clone size were set by TCRdb, not the authors. Of roughly 21,000 clones in the sample, about 30% were seen once. Study findings and constraints: Significantly greater TCR beta diversity was reportedly found in malignant thyroid tumors than in benign nodules (in blood and tumor).

Per germline, CDR1 SGHTA and CDR2 FQGNSA. The CDR3 is made up of 15 amino acids. Comment on this clone: Its cognate antigen is unknown. An end of the junction does not agree with germline; a read error may underlie this.

This receptor was taken from a female donor with papillary thyroid cancer or a benign thyroid nodule (not recorded which). Some clones in this sample may be carry-over from other donors' samples. This chain uses TRBV7-2 with TRBJ1-3; TRBD1 agrees at 7 bases. Sequencing input: blood. CDR3 residues: CARSLGTVSGNNIYF. In nucleotides, the CDR3 is TGTGCCAGAAGCTTAGGGACAGTCTCTGGAAACAACATATATTTT.